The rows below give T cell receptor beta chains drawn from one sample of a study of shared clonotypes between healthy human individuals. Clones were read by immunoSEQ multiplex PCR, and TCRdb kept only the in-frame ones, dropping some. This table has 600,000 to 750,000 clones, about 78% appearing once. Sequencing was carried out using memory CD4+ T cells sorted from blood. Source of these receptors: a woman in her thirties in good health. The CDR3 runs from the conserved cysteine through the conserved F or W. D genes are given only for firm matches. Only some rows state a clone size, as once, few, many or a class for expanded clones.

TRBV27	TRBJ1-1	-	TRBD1	TGTGCCAGCAGGAGAAACAGGGGGGGTACTGAAGCTTTCTTT	CASRRNRGGTEAFF
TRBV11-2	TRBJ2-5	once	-	TGTGCCAGCAGCTTAGATTGGCAAGAGACCCAGTACTTC	CASSLDWQETQYF
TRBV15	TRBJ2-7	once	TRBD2	TGTGCCACCAGCGTCCAGCCTAGCGGGAGTTCCTACGAGCAGTACTTC	CATSVQPSGSSYEQYF
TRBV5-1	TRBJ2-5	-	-	TGCGCCAGCCGGGTGGAGGGCCAAGAGACCCAGTACTTC	CASRVEGQETQYF
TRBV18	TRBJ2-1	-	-	TGTGCCAGCTCACACCGACAGAGCCAATCCTACAATGAGCAGTTCTTC	CASSHRQSQSYNEQFF
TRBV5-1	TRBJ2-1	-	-	TGCGCCAGCAGCTTGGTGGCGGGGCTGTACAATGAGCAGTTCTTC	CASSLVAGLYNEQFF
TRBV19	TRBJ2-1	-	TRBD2	TGTGCCAGTAGTATAGGCCGGGGACTAGCGGGAGACAATGAGCAGTTCTTC	CASSIGRGLAGDNEQFF
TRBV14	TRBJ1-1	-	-	TGTGCCAGCAGCCAGACAGCTGGCGCCCGGACTGAAGCTTTCTTT	CASSQTAGARTEAFF
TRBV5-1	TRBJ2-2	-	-	TGCGCCAGCAGCGTCCGCCCCACTCCGGGCACCGGGGAGCTGTTTTTT	CASSVRPTPGTGELFF
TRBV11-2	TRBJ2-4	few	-	TGTGCCAGCAGCCCCAAGGGACCACCCAACATTCAGTACTTC	CASSPKGPPNIQYF
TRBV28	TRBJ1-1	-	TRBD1	TGTGCCAGCGCGCCGGGACAGGGCAGCACTGAAGCTTTCTTT	CASAPGQGSTEAFF
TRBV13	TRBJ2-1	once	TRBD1	TGTGCCAGCAGCCATACGGGACAGACCTACAATGAGCAGTTCTTC	CASSHTGQTYNEQFF
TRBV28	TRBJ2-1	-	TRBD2	TGTGCCAGCAGTCCAGGGACTAGCGGGAGTAGGGAGCAGTTCTTC	CASSPGTSGSREQFF
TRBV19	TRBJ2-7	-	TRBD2	TGTGCCAGTAAGCTAGCGGGAGGGCCTTCCTACGAGCAGTACTTC	CASKLAGGPSYEQYF
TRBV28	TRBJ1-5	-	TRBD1	TGTGCCAGCAGTTTCCAGGGACAGGGAATTACGCCCCAGCATTTT	CASSFQGQGITPQHF
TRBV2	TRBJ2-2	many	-	TGTGCCAGCAGCCGACTAGTTACTGGCACCGGGGAGCTGTTTTTT	CASSRLVTGTGELFF
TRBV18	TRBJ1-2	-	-	TGTGCCAGCTCACCTCGACGGGAAGGGAACTATGGCTACACCTTC	CASSPRREGNYGYTF
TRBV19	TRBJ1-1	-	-	TGTGCCAGTAGTCCACAGGGAGGGGACACTGAAGCTTTCTTT	CASSPQGGDTEAFF
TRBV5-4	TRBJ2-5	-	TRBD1	TGTGCCAGCAGCCCTAGACAGGGGATTAGAGAGACCCAGTACTTC	CASSPRQGIRETQYF
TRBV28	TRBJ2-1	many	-	TGTGCCAGCAGTTTACCTCTCTCGTCGCTGGCGGGACGCTCCTACAATGAGCAGTTCTTC	CASSLPLSSLAGRSYNEQFF
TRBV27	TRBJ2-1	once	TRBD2	TGTGCCAGCAGGGACCCGGGACTAGCTCTGTTCTTC	CASRDPGLALFF
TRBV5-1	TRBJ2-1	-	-	TGCGCCAGCAGCTTGGATCGACGGGGGAGGAACAATGAGCAGTTCTTC	CASSLDRRGRNNEQFF
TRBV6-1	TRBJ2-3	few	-	TGTGCCAGCACAGGCCTGGGGGCGGATACGCAGTATTTT	CASTGLGADTQYF
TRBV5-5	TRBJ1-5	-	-	TGTGCCAGCAGCTTGGCCCTAACAGGGAGCATAGAGGAGTCCCAGCATTTT	CASSLALTGSIEESQHF
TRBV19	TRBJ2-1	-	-	TGTGCCAGTAGTGTCTGGGGAGCCTACAATGAGCAGTTCTTC	CASSVWGAYNEQFF
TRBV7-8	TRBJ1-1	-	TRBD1	TGTGCCAGCAGCTTAGCCACCACAGGGGGCACTGAAGCTTTCTTT	CASSLATTGGTEAFF